The 10 T cell receptor beta chains given below trace back to one sample, sequenced in a study of T cells in Graves' hyperthyroidism and ophthalmopathy. Researchers took RNA transcripts and amplified the TCR beta CDR3 regions from them. Carried out on the TCR CDR3, a first-round RT-PCR used the HTBI primer set. MiXCR, run by TCRdb on the multiplex PCR reads, gives a single entry per CDR3 protein. Altogether about 700,000 distinct CDR3 sequences are present, around 13% being singletons, with the ten largest covering roughly a tenth. Sequenced: blood. The receptors were sampled from a woman younger than 35 with Graves' hyperthyroidism.

This clonotype was picked up many times. The V gene is TRBV30, the J gene TRBJ1-1; D gene unclear. V was cut by 1 base and J by 1 base, with 7 bases left in between. This CDR3 has 13 amino acids. Germline lookup yields CDR1 GTSNPN and CDR2 SVGIG (reference sequence). The CDR3 region has the DNA TGTGCCTGGAGTGAGGGAGGGAACACTGAAGCTTTCTTT. It encodes CAWSEGGNTEAFF. The entire variable domain, with the rest obtained from reference TRBV30 and TRBJ1-1, is as follows: SQTIHQWPATLVQPVGSPLSLECTVEGTSNPNLYWYRQAAGRGLQLLFYSVGIGQISSEVPQNLSASRPQDRQFILSSKKLLLSDSGFYLCAWSEGGNTEAFFGQGTRLTVV.

This clonotype occurred a few times. The CDR3 is CAWSVRGSSYEQYF. As DNA, the CDR3 is TGTGCCTGGAGTGTACGAGGATCTTCCTACGAGCAGTACTTC. The rearrangement links TRBV30 to TRBJ2-7; D uncertain. CDR3 length: 14 residues. Germline V gene sequence: CDR1 GTSNPN, CDR2 SVGIG (reference sequence). V was shortened by 0 bases and J by 1 base, with 10 bases between the two germline ends.

V gene TRBV29-1 combines with J gene TRBJ2-3; possible D gene TRBD1, 6 bases. Deletions cut 4 bases from V and 0 bases from J, with 11 bases between. CDR1 SQVTM and CDR2 ANQGSEA come from the germline V gene. The CDR3 runs to 14 residues. This chain's CDR3 is CSVGTGLSTDTQYF. The CDR3 DNA sequence: TGCAGCGTTGGTACAGGGCTTAGCACAGATACGCAGTATTTT.

This chain uses TRBV5-6 with TRBJ2-7; 10 nucleotides agree with TRBD2. Trimming cost V 1 base and J 6 bases; bases outside gene matches: 7. In germline, CDR1 is SGHDT, CDR2 YYEEEE. This CDR3 has 15 amino acids. The CDR3 DNA sequence: TGTGCCAGCAGCTTGCCCCCAGCGGGAGGGCCCGAGCAGTACTTC. Its translation is CASSLPPAGGPEQYF. The full variable domain, with the rest looked up from reference TRBV5-6 and TRBJ2-7, is DAGVTQSPTHLIKTRGQQVTLRCSPKSGHDTVSWYQQALGQGPQFIFQYYEEEERQRGNFPDRFSGHQFPNYSSELNVNALLLGDSALYLCASSLPPAGGPEQYFGPGTRLTVT.

For the CDR3, the DNA is TGTGCCAGCAGAACCGGAGGAGGCAATCAGCCCCAGCATTTT. Translated, it gives CASRTGGGNQPQHF. The chain links TRBV12-3 or TRBV12-4 to TRBJ1-5, with unresolved D. CDR3 size: 14 residues. V was pared by 6 bases and J by 2 bases, with 11 bases between.

The chain uses TRBV30 and TRBJ2-5, with D perhaps being TRBD1 or TRBD2 (5 bases each). The germline V gene has CDR1 GTSNPN and CDR2 SVGIG (reference sequence). V was shortened by 2 bases and J by 6 bases, with 22 bases between the two germline ends. There are 16 residues in the CDR3. The CDR3 nucleotides read TGTGCCTGGAGTTGGGACGCGACTGGGAGAAAAAAGACCCAGTACTTC. Its translation is CAWSWDATGRKKTQYF.

This clonotype was seen a handful of times. V and J are TRBV6-5 and TRBJ2-7; D is tentatively TRBD1 or TRBD2 (5 bases each). Per germline, CDR1 MNHEY and CDR2 SVGAGI. Trimming cost V 0 bases and J 1 base, with 13 bases left between them. The CDR3 is 16 amino acids. The CDR3: CASSYSGGRDSYEQYF. CDR3 coding DNA: TGTGCCAGCAGTTACTCTGGGGGACGTGATTCCTACGAGCAGTACTTC.

This clonotype was observed many times. V and J are TRBV15 and TRBJ1-1; perhaps TRBD1 as D (5 bases). This CDR3 spans 12 amino acids. The germline V gene encodes CDR1 LNHNV and CDR2 YYDKDF (reference sequence). V was trimmed by 3 bases and J by 12 bases, leaving 14 bases between them. CDR3 nucleotides: TGTGCCACCAGCAGGGGGGACGTCCTTCCTTTCTTT. Its protein is CATSRGDVLPFF.

At least ten counts were recorded for this clonotype. This chain links TRBV11-2 with TRBJ2-1, with TRBD2 matching over 13 bases. This CDR3 region has 18 residues. J lost 5 bases, V lost 6 bases, and 13 bases had no gene match. CDR1 and CDR2 (germline): SGHAT, FQNNGV. CDR3 sequence (DNA): TGTGCCAGCAGTCACTACAGGACTAGCGGGAGCAGAGACAATGAGCAGTTCTTC. Protein sequence: CASSHYRTSGSRDNEQFF.

The V gene is TRBV12-3 or TRBV12-4, the J gene TRBJ2-2; 14 bases match TRBD2. With 5 bases clipped from V and 2 bases from J, the junction kept 1 base outside the gene matches. The CDR3 covers 16 residues. CDR3 coding DNA: TGTGCCAGCAGTGGGACTAGCGGGGGCAACACCGGGGAGCTGTTTTTT. It translates to CASSGTSGGNTGELFF.